The 3 T cell receptor beta chains below were found in one sample sequenced in a study of blood T cell repertoires in COVID-19. Assay: immunoSEQ multiplex PCR; the TCRdb copy retains only in-frame clones and omits some. Of 90,000 or so clones in the sample, about 84% were seen once. Sequencing was done on a sample of peripheral blood. The receptors stem from an elderly man with active or convalescent COVID-19.

This chain joins TRBV5-1 and TRBJ2-7; D remains ambiguous. Trimming stripped 0 bases from V and 6 bases from J, with 13 bases between. This CDR3 is 14 amino acids long. The V gene's germline CDR1 is SGHRS and CDR2 YFSETQ. The CDR3 sequence: CASSLAGRQGEQYF. As DNA, the CDR3 is TGCGCCAGCAGCTTGGCCGGCAGGCAAGGCGAGCAGTACTTC.

In its sample, this clone was seen a few times. This chain connects TRBV30 to TRBJ2-1, with D uncertain. V gave up 2 bases and J gave up 10 bases, with 6 bases separating them. Germline V gene sequence: CDR1 GTSNPN, CDR2 SVGIG (reference sequence). This CDR3 is built from 10 residues. The CDR3 loop is CAWSYREQFF. The CDR3 DNA follows: TGTGCCTGGAGTTACCGGGAGCAGTTCTTC. Filled out from reference TRBV30 and TRBJ2-1, the complete variable domain reads SQTIHQWPATLVQPVGSPLSLECTVEGTSNPNLYWYRQAAGRGLQLLFYSVGIGQISSEVPQNLSASRPQDRQFILSSKKLLLSDSGFYLCAWSYREQFFGPGTRLTVL.

The chain recombines TRBV5-6 with TRBJ1-2; D gene ambiguous. Germline assignment: CDR1 SGHDT and CDR2 YYEEEE. The CDR3 has 12 amino acids. The germline V and J ends were trimmed by 2 bases and 6 bases, with 8 bases remaining between them. CDR3 loop: CASSFGRDGYTF. CDR3 DNA sequence: TGTGCCAGCAGCTTTGGTCGGGATGGCTACACCTTC.